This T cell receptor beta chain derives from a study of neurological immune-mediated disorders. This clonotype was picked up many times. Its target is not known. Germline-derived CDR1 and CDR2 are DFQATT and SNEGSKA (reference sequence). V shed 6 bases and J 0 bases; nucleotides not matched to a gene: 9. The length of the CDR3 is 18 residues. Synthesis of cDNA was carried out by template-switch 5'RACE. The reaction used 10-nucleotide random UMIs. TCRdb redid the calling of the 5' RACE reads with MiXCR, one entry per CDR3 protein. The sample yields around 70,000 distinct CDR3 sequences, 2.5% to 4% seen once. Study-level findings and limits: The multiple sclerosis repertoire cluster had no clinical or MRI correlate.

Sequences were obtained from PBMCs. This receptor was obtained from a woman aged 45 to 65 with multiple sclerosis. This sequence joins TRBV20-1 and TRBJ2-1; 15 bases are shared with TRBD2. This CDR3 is CSAVTGLAGGGSYNEQFF. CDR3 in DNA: TGCAGTGCGGTAACGGGACTAGCGGGAGGCGGCTCCTACAATGAGCAGTTCTTC.